One sample yielded the 6 T cell receptor beta chains listed below, sequenced in a study of CD4+ T cells in melanoma. Profiled with immunoSEQ multiplex PCR; TCRdb holds only in-frame clones, not every one. Among more than 13,000 clones listed, about 62% were seen once. The sequencing input was cells from a culture (not recorded whether cultured in vitro). The receptors stem from a human donor with melanoma.

The chain joins TRBV19 to TRBJ1-5; D gene unclear. Between the trimmed V and J ends, which lost 8 bases and 0 bases, there was a span of 17 bases. The CDR3 is made up of 16 amino acids. From germline, CDR1 is LNHDA and CDR2 SQIVND (reference sequence). CDR3 sequence: CASQQRSMYSNQPQHF. The CDR3 nucleotides read TGTGCCAGTCAACAACGTTCTATGTATAGCAATCAGCCCCAGCATTTT.

The chain couples TRBV2 to TRBJ2-7; maybe TRBD1 (6 bases). V dropped 6 bases and J dropped 4 bases, with 13 bases sitting between them. This CDR3 is built from 13 residues. Germline V lookup: CDR1 SNHLY, CDR2 FYNNEI. The chain's CDR3 is CASRDRSPYEQYF. CDR3 DNA: TGTGCCAGCAGAGACAGGTCTCCATACGAGCAGTACTTC. Filled out from reference TRBV2 and TRBJ2-7, the complete variable domain reads EPEVTQTPSHQVTQMGQEVILRCVPISNHLYFYWYRQILGQKVEFLVSFYNNEISEKSEIFDDQFSVERPDGSNFTLKIRSTKLEDSAMYFCASRDRSPYEQYFGPGTRLTVT.

The DNA for the CDR3 is TGTGCCAGCTCACCAAACTACAACTCCTACGAGCAGTACTTC. Translating it yields CASSPNYNSYEQYF. The rearrangement joins TRBV18 to TRBJ2-7; D is undetermined. The CDR3 has 14 amino acids. V was shortened by 2 bases and J by 0 bases, with 8 bases between the two germline ends. CDR1 and CDR2 from the germline V gene are KGHSH and LQKENI.

V is TRBV11-2 and J is TRBJ2-5, with D possibly TRBD2 on 6 matching bases. Trimming stripped 5 bases from V and 1 base from J, with 14 bases between. The length of the CDR3 is 15 residues. Germline-derived CDR1 and CDR2 are SGHAT and FQNNGV. The CDR3 here is CASSSYGGPQETQYF. Written as DNA, the CDR3 is TGTGCCAGCAGCAGTTACGGGGGTCCCCAAGAGACCCAGTACTTC.

V gene TRBV5-4 combines with J gene TRBJ2-1, with D possibly TRBD2 on 7 matching bases. Germline loops: CDR1 SGHNT, CDR2 YYREEE (reference sequence). The CDR3 is 16 amino acids. The V end was cut by 9 bases, the J end by 0 bases, with 19 bases between. Written as DNA, the CDR3 is TGTGCCACCAACCCGGCGGGGGCCAACTCCTACAATGAGCAGTTCTTC. Residues: CATNPAGANSYNEQFF.

Written as DNA, the CDR3 is TGCAGCGTTGCTGGGACAGGGGTCCAGAAGGCCTACAATGAGCAGTTCTTC. This codes for CSVAGTGVQKAYNEQFF. J is TRBJ2-1 and V is TRBV29-1, with TRBD1 matching over 10 bases. The germline V gene has CDR1 SQVTM and CDR2 ANQGSEA. The V segment lost 4 bases and the J segment 2 bases; nucleotides outside the gene matches: 11. This CDR3 is 17 amino acids long.